Listed below are T cell receptor beta chains from one sample, sequenced in a study of T cell repertoires and HLA-DP antigens. Repertoires were generated with immunoSEQ multiplex PCR, while TCRdb's copy carries only in-frame clones and drops some. The data contain approximately 100,000 clones, around nine tenths of them singletons. These receptors have no known antigen. The sample consisted of CD4+ T cells from PBMCs. These receptors came from a man aged 50-59 years in good health and CMV-seronegative. CDR3s include the opening cysteine and the closing phenylalanine or tryptophan. Each record gives: D gene, clone size, J gene, V gene, CDR3 DNA, CDR3 protein. D genes are given only for firm matches. The listing skips clone size in some rows; elsewhere it reads once, few, many or a size class.

TRBD1,.,TRBJ1-3,TRBV25-1,TGTGCCAGCAGTGCGAAAGACAGGGCTGGTGGAAACACCATATATTTT,CASSAKDRAGGNTIYF
.,few,TRBJ1-1,TRBV9,TGTGCCAGCAGCCGAGAGACAGTAAACACTGAAGCTTTCTTT,CASSRETVNTEAFF
TRBD1,.,TRBJ2-3,TRBV18,TGTGCCAGCTCACCACCGGGACAGAGCACAGATACGCAGTATTTT,CASSPPGQSTDTQYF
TRBD1,.,TRBJ2-5,TRBV29-1,TGCAGCGTTGGGAGGTCAGGGGGCGCGATCCAGTCCGAAGAGACCCAGTACTTC,CSVGRSGGAIQSEETQYF
.,.,TRBJ1-1,TRBV11-2,TGTGCCAGCAGCTTAGCTGGTCCAAACACTGAAGCTTTCTTT,CASSLAGPNTEAFF
TRBD1,.,TRBJ1-3,TRBV7-2,TGTGCCAGCAGCCAAGGACAGGCTGGAAACACCATATATTTT,CASSQGQAGNTIYF
.,.,TRBJ2-4,TRBV1,TGCACCAGCAGCCAAGGACGTTCACTAGCCAAAAACATTCAGTACTTC,CTSSQGRSLAKNIQYF
.,.,TRBJ2-1,TRBV7-2,TGTGCCAGCAGCTTTACAGGGACTACAACGATCGATGAGCAGTTCTTC,CASSFTGTTTIDEQFF
.,.,TRBJ2-4,TRBV5-1,TGCGCCAGCAGCTTGGGGGATCGGGAAAACATTCAGTACTTC,CASSLGDRENIQYF
.,once,TRBJ1-2,TRBV13,TGTGCCAGCAGCCGAAAAACAGGGCTCTATGGCTACACCTTC,CASSRKTGLYGYTF
.,.,TRBJ2-3,TRBV19,TGTGCCAGTAGTGCGGGACTTCTCCAGTATTTT,CASSAGLLQYF
TRBD1,.,TRBJ1-6,TRBV19,TGTGCCAGTAGCCGAGCTCGGACAGGGATTAATTCACCCCTCCACTTT,CASSRARTGINSPLHF
.,.,TRBJ2-7,TRBV7-2,TGTGCCAGCAGCTTTGCCAACAGGGGGGGACGCGAGCAGTACTTC,CASSFANRGGREQYF
TRBD2,.,TRBJ2-1,TRBV4-3,TGCGCCAGCAGCCAAAGCCTAGCGGGGGGTGATGAGCAGTTCTTC,CASSQSLAGGDEQFF
TRBD1,.,TRBJ1-2,TRBV7-2,TGTGCCAGCAGCCCCCGGGACAGGCTACTCTATGGCTACACCTTC,CASSPRDRLLYGYTF
.,.,TRBJ1-2,TRBV28,TGTGCCAGCAGCCGAACGGGACGGATATATGGCTACACCTTC,CASSRTGRIYGYTF
.,.,TRBJ2-1,TRBV6-6,TGTGCCAGCAGTCCTAGCGACTCCTACAATGAGCAGTTCTTC,CASSPSDSYNEQFF